Presented here are 29 T cell receptor beta chains from one specimen sequenced in a study of T-cell memory formation after mild COVID-19. TCRdb fed the 5' RACE reads into MiXCR, producing one record per CDR3 protein. The repertoire holds 400,000 or so distinct CDR3 sequences, 20% seen once, with 7.5% to 9.5% in the top ten. The sample consisted of PBMCs or a T cell subset sorted from them (not recorded which). These receptors were obtained from an adult woman who had mild COVID-19 (a few samples of this study predate the infection). Cell type and time point are not known.

This clonotype was detected ten times or more. The V gene is TRBV5-1, the J gene TRBJ2-1; 7 bases are a match to TRBD1. V shed 1 base and J 6 bases; nucleotides not matched to a gene: 4. The CDR3 is 14 residues long. CDR1 is SGHRS, CDR2 YFSETQ, per germline. In nucleotides, the CDR3 is TGCGCCAGCAGCTTGTCGAGGACAGGCAATGAGCAGTTCTTC. The encoded protein is CASSLSRTGNEQFF.

The V gene is TRBV14, the J gene TRBJ1-2; 9 bases match TRBD1. The CDR3 is made up of 16 amino acids. Per germline, CDR1 SGHDN and CDR2 FVKESK. The V and J ends lost 0 bases and 7 bases, in that order; junction bases with no gene match: 9. CDR3: CASSQDNRGRRIGYTF. CDR3 coding DNA: TGTGCCAGCAGCCAAGATAACAGGGGGCGCCGTATTGGCTACACCTTC.

V and J are TRBV4-1 and TRBJ2-3, with a weak D call TRBD2 (5 bases). The germline V gene has CDR1 MGHRA and CDR2 YSYEKL. With 2 bases removed from V and 5 bases from J, the gap between germline ends came to 11 bases. The CDR3 runs 14 residues. The DNA for the CDR3 is TGCGCCAGCAGCCAATCCAGCGGCGTAGATACGCAGTATTTT. This sequence encodes CASSQSSGVDTQYF.

This clonotype turned up a few times. The chain employs TRBV5-4 and TRBJ1-2, with 7 positions matching TRBD1. The germline CDR1 and CDR2 sequences are SGHNT and YYREEE (reference sequence). This CDR3 is built from 12 residues. Trimming removed 4 bases from V and 13 bases from J; junction bases left unmatched: 10. The CDR3 DNA sequence: TGTGCCAGCAGCCCCCCGGGGGACAGAAGCACCTTC. Translating gives CASSPPGDRSTF.

The gene calls are TRBV11-2 and TRBJ2-7; 10 bases map to TRBD1. V lost 5 bases and J lost 4; bases outside the gene matches: 2. The CDR3 spans 13 residues. The V gene's germline CDR1 is SGHAT and CDR2 FQNNGV. CDR3 sequence: CASSMGQGYEQYF. The CDR3 DNA reads TGTGCCAGCAGCATGGGACAGGGGTACGAGCAGTACTTC.

The chain is built from TRBV5-1 and TRBJ1-2; 7 bases agree with TRBD1. The CDR3 length is 16 residues. V dropped 0 bases and J dropped 2; count of bases not matched to a gene: 7. CDR1 SGHRS and CDR2 YFSETQ come from the germline V gene. The DNA for the CDR3 is TGCGCCAGCAGCTTGGGGGACAGACTTCCGAACTATGGCTACACCTTC. Translation: CASSLGDRLPNYGYTF.

This rearrangement joins TRBV18 to TRBJ1-1; TRBD1 matches 9 bases. With 3 bases clipped from V and 2 bases from J, the junction kept 4 bases outside the gene matches. Germline V lookup: CDR1 KGHSH, CDR2 LQKENI. This CDR3 has 15 amino acids. The CDR3 loop reads CASSPRTGENTEAFF. As DNA, the CDR3 is TGTGCCAGCTCACCTAGGACAGGGGAAAACACTGAAGCTTTCTTT.

The V call is TRBV9, the J call TRBJ1-4, with a weak D call TRBD1 (6 bases). The V end lost 2 bases, the J end lost 8 bases, and 10 bases lay between the germline ends. The CDR3 covers 13 residues. CDR1 SGDLS and CDR2 YYNGEE come from the germline V gene. CDR3 sequence: CASSVGRGEKLFF. The CDR3 DNA reads as TGTGCCAGCAGCGTTGGGAGGGGGGAAAAACTGTTTTTT.

This chain's CDR3 is CSVLTVLRGRMNTEAFF. The CDR3 DNA is TGCAGCGTTCTTACAGTATTAAGAGGGAGGATGAACACTGAAGCTTTCTTT. This sequence joins TRBV29-1 and TRBJ1-1; D unresolved. Trimming stripped 5 bases from V and 0 bases from J, with 22 bases between. Germline assignment: CDR1 SQVTM and CDR2 ANQGSEA. CDR3 length: 17 residues.

The table lists this clonotype with a few counts. The chain uses TRBV5-1 and TRBJ2-7; 10 nucleotides match TRBD1. From germline, CDR1 is SGHRS and CDR2 YFSETQ. The length of the CDR3 is 16 residues. J lost 2 bases, V lost 0 bases, and 5 bases had no gene match. The CDR3 loop reads CASSLGGTGVAYEQYF. The CDR3 nucleotides read TGCGCCAGCAGCTTGGGGGGGACAGGGGTCGCCTACGAGCAGTACTTC.

CDR3 in amino acids: CAGGTRRGANYGYTF. DNA of the CDR3: TGTGCCGGCGGGACTCGGCGGGGGGCGAACTATGGCTACACCTTC. The rearrangement links TRBV6-2 or TRBV6-3 to TRBJ1-2, with a weak D call TRBD1 (6 bases). The CDR3 sequence is 15 residues long. In germline, CDR1 is MNHEY, CDR2 SVGEGT. V gave up 11 bases and J gave up 2 bases, with 21 bases separating them.

The CDR3 sequence is CASSLNSRLNTEAFF. CDR3 DNA sequence: TGTGCCAGCAGTTTAAATTCCAGACTGAACACTGAAGCTTTCTTT. This chain links TRBV12-3 or TRBV12-4 with TRBJ1-1; no clear D gene. The CDR3 totals 15 residues. V lost 2 bases, J lost 0 bases, and 10 bases lay in between.

The rearrangement uses TRBV5-1 and TRBJ2-3; D is possibly TRBD1 (5 bases). V lost 4 bases and J 1 base, leaving 16 bases between the germline ends. Per the germline V gene, CDR1 is SGHRS and CDR2 is YFSETQ. The CDR3 sequence is 16 residues long. The CDR3 DNA reads as TGCGCCAGCAGCCGGACCCCCGACAGACGCACAGATACGCAGTATTTT. Residues: CASSRTPDRRTDTQYF. Combining the CDR3 with reference TRBV5-1 and TRBJ2-3 gives the whole variable domain KAGVTQTPRYLIKTRGQQVTLSCSPISGHRSVSWYQQTPGQGLQFLFEYFSETQRNKGNFPGRFSGRQFSNSRSEMNVSTLELGDSALYLCASSRTPDRRTDTQYFGPGTRLTVL.

This clonotype was observed a handful of times. The V and J genes are TRBV20-1 and TRBJ2-1; the D gene is possibly TRBD2 (5 bases). CDR3 length: 15 amino acids. V was shortened by 3 bases and J by 2 bases, with 14 bases between the two germline ends. CDR1 and CDR2 from the germline V gene are DFQATT and SNEGSKA (reference sequence). CDR3 protein: CSARDERLPYNEQFF. In nucleotides, the CDR3 is TGCAGTGCTAGGGACGAGCGACTACCCTACAATGAGCAGTTCTTC.

This chain uses TRBV6-2 or TRBV6-3 with TRBJ1-1; D is unresolved. CDR1 and CDR2 from the germline V gene are MNHEY and SVGEGT. V gave up 0 bases and J gave up 1 base, with 12 bases separating them. The CDR3 spans 16 residues. DNA of the CDR3: TGTGCCAGCAGTTACTCGCCGGCAGGATCGAACACTGAAGCTTTCTTT. It codes for CASSYSPAGSNTEAFF.

The chain carries TRBV27 and TRBJ2-1; 11 nucleotides align to TRBD1. The junction had 9 bases not matched to a gene; V was cut back by 5 bases and J by 9 bases. The V gene's germline CDR1 is MNHEY and CDR2 SMNVEV (reference sequence). This CDR3 comprises 15 residues. CDR3 coding DNA: TGTGCCAGCAGTCGCAGGGACAGGGGGGAACGTGAGCAGTTCTTC. It encodes CASSRRDRGEREQFF.

The V and J genes are TRBV12-3 or TRBV12-4 and TRBJ1-6; D is undetermined. V lost 6 bases and J lost 9, with 9 bases in between. This CDR3 has 12 residues. The CDR3 coding sequence is TGTGCCAGCAGGGCGGGGTTTTCACCCCTCCACTTT. This gives the protein CASRAGFSPLHF.

A few counts support this clonotype. This chain's CDR3 is CASSPHQGQSLSPQHF. The CDR3 bases are TGTGCCAGCAGCCCACATCAGGGACAGTCTCTGTCGCCCCAGCATTTT. The V gene is TRBV4-2, the J gene TRBJ1-5; 7 bases match TRBD1. Trimming removed 4 bases from V and 9 bases from J; junction bases left unmatched: 15. The germline gives CDR1 LGHNA, CDR2 YNFKEQ. This CDR3 spans 16 amino acids.

The gene calls are TRBV9 and TRBJ2-3; D unresolved. Germline assignment: CDR1 SGDLS and CDR2 YYNGEE. The CDR3 has 12 residues. V lost 3 bases and J 4 bases, leaving 6 bases between the germline ends. CDR3 in DNA: TGTGCCAGCAGCGCAGACTCAGATACGCAGTATTTT. It specifies CASSADSDTQYF. Based on the CDR3 plus reference TRBV9 and TRBJ2-3, the full variable domain is DSGVTQTPKHLITATGQRVTLRCSPRSGDLSVYWYQQSLDQGLQFLIQYYNGEERAKGNILERFSAQQFPDLHSELNLSSLELGDSALYFCASSADSDTQYFGPGTRLTVL.

The V and J genes are TRBV7-2 and TRBJ2-3; TRBD2 might be the D (5 bases). The CDR3 is made up of 13 amino acids. V gave up 6 bases and J gave up 7 bases, with 14 bases separating them. The germline CDR1 and CDR2 sequences are SGHTA and FQGNSA. CDR3 sequence: CASRKPASYTQYF. In DNA form, the CDR3 reads TGTGCCAGCAGGAAGCCGGCTAGCTATACGCAGTATTTT.

This clonotype was counted only a few times. The V and J genes are TRBV5-1 and TRBJ2-7, with 13 nucleotides matching TRBD2. Germline CDR1 and CDR2: SGHRS and YFSETQ. The CDR3 is made up of 17 amino acids. V lost 0 bases and J lost 4; bases outside the gene matches: 7. The chain's CDR3 is CASSLEPGLAGVYEQYF. The CDR3 region has the DNA TGCGCCAGCAGCTTGGAACCAGGACTAGCGGGAGTTTACGAGCAGTACTTC.

This clonotype has only a few counts. The chain joins TRBV3-1 to TRBJ1-4; possible D gene TRBD1, 5 bases. Between the trimmed V and J ends, which lost 4 bases and 8 bases, there was a span of 11 bases. The CDR3 has 13 residues. CDR1 is LGHDT, CDR2 YNNKEL, per germline (reference sequence). CDR3 sequence (DNA): TGTGCCAGCAGCCGGGGGTTCCGGGAAAAACTGTTTTTT. Amino acids: CASSRGFREKLFF. Based on the CDR3 plus reference TRBV3-1 and TRBJ1-4, the full variable domain is DTAVSQTPKYLVTQMGNDKSIKCEQNLGHDTMYWYKQDSKKFLKIMFSYNNKELIINETVPNRFSPKSPDKAHLNLHINSLELGDSAVYFCASSRGFREKLFFGSGTQLSVL.

The chain couples TRBV29-1 to TRBJ2-7, with 10 bases matching TRBD2. Germline CDR1 is SQVTM and CDR2 is ANQGSEA. The CDR3 totals 14 residues. J lost 5 bases, V lost 8 bases, and 12 bases had no gene match. This chain's CDR3 is CSLSASGSRNEQYF. The DNA of the CDR3 is TGCAGCTTAAGTGCTAGCGGGAGTAGAAACGAGCAGTACTTC.

This clonotype was observed a handful of times. This chain joins TRBV4-3 and TRBJ2-5, with 11 nucleotides matching TRBD2. Germline V CDR1 and CDR2: LGHNA, YSLEER. The V gene end was trimmed by 6 bases and the J gene end by 2 bases; junction bases not matched to a gene: 5. The CDR3 loop spans 15 amino acids. The CDR3 here is CASSTGTSGQETQYF. The CDR3 DNA follows: TGCGCCAGCAGTACCGGGACTAGCGGTCAAGAGACCCAGTACTTC.

The chain is built from TRBV4-1 and TRBJ2-2; maybe TRBD1 (5 bases). CDR3 size: 17 residues. In germline, CDR1 is MGHRA, CDR2 YSYEKL. V lost 0 bases and J 4 bases, leaving 15 bases between the germline ends. The CDR3: CASSQDPAGSLTGELFF. DNA of the CDR3: TGCGCCAGCAGCCAAGATCCGGCAGGGTCCCTCACCGGGGAGCTGTTTTTT.

The gene calls are TRBV20-1 and TRBJ1-5; possible D gene TRBD1, 5 bases. There are 16 residues in the CDR3. Germline V gene lookup returns CDR1 DFQATT and CDR2 SNEGSKA (reference sequence). V was cut by 0 bases and J by 7 bases, with 19 bases left in between. CDR3: CSAREKGTPGRQPQHF. The CDR3 DNA is TGCAGTGCTAGAGAAAAGGGGACCCCAGGGCGCCAGCCCCAGCATTTT.

This clonotype was counted many times. This chain joins TRBV29-1 and TRBJ2-5; D gene unclear. The CDR3 is made up of 12 amino acids. Germline CDR1 reads SQVTM; CDR2 reads ANQGSEA. V shed 7 bases and J shed 1 base, with 10 bases lying between them. Written as DNA, the CDR3 is TGCAGCGACCGTACGATCCAAGAGACCCAGTACTTC. Translated, it gives CSDRTIQETQYF.

V gene TRBV9 combines with J gene TRBJ2-3, with 7 nucleotides matching TRBD2. CDR3 size: 14 residues. CDR1 and CDR2 (germline): SGDLS, YYNGEE. V gave up 3 bases and J gave up 6 bases; unmatched junction bases: 7. The CDR3 sequence is CASSAGLGGDTQYF. The CDR3 DNA sequence: TGTGCCAGCAGCGCTGGACTAGGAGGGGATACGCAGTATTTT.

The chain employs TRBV7-9 and TRBJ1-5; D is unclear. V was cut by 3 bases and J by 1 base, with 10 bases left in between. Germline V gives CDR1 SEHNR, CDR2 FQNEAQ (reference sequence). The CDR3 consists of 15 residues. The CDR3 coding sequence is TGTGCCAGCAGCTTCTCCGGACGGAGCAATCAGCCCCAGCATTTT. It codes for CASSFSGRSNQPQHF.